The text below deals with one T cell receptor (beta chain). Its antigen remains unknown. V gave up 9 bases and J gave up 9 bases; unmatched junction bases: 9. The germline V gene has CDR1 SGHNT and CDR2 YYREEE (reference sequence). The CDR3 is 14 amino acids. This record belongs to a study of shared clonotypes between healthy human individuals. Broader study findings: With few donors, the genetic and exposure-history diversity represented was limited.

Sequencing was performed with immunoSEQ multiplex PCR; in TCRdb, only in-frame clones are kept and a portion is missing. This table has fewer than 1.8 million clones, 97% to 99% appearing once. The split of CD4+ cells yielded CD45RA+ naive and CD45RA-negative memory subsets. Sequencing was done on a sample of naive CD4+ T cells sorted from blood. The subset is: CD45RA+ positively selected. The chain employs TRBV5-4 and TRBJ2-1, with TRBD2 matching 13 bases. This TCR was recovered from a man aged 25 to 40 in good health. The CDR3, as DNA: TGTGCCACTCAGACTAGCGGGAGGTATAGTGAGCAGTTCTTC. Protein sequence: CATQTSGRYSEQFF.